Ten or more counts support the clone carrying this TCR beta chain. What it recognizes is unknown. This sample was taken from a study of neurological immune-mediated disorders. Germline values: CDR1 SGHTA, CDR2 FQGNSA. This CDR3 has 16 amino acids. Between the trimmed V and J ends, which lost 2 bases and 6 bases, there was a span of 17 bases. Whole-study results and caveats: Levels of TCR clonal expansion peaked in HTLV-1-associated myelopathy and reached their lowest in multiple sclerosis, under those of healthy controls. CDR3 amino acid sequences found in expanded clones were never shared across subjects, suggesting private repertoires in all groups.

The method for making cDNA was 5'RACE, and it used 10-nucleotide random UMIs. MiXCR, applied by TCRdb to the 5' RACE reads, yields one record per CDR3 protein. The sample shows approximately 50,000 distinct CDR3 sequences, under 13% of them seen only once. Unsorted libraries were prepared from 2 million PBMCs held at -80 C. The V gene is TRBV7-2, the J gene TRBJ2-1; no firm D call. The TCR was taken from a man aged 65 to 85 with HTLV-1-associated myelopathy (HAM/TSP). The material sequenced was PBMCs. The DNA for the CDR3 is TGTGCCAGCAGCTTATCGTTGGGAAATAGTCGCAATGAGCAGTTCTTC. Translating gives CASSLSLGNSRNEQFF.